The subject of this entry is one T cell receptor (beta chain). Its antigen is undetermined. The data were taken from a study of shared clonotypes between healthy human individuals. Naive CD8 cells were CD45RO-negative, positively selected for CCR7, excluding terminally differentiated effector memory CD45RA+ cells. Sorted-subset replicate PCRs used roughly 210 ng of genomic DNA. This amount corresponded to tens of thousands of T cell genomes. The repertoire was sequenced with immunoSEQ multiplex PCR; TCRdb's copy has only in-frame clones and lacks some. Of under 600,000 clones in the sample, roughly 98% were seen once. V shed 6 bases, J shed 0 bases, and the junction held 4 bases outside the gene matches. The CDR3 spans 13 residues. Germline lookup yields CDR1 SQVTM and CDR2 ANQGSEA. General study points: Only blood was sampled; tissue repertoires likely differ.

The sequence derives from a young man in good health. The specimen was naive CD8+ T cells sorted from blood. The V and J genes are TRBV29-1 and TRBJ2-7; 8 bases align to TRBD2. The CDR3 DNA is TGCAGCGTGACTAGCGCGTACTCCTACGAGCAGTACTTC. It encodes CSVTSAYSYEQYF.